The sequence of this TCR beta chain was determined in a study of somatic mutations in cytotoxic T cells in rheumatoid arthritis. Of note for this clone: Its antigen is not identified.

Libraries were prepared by immunoSEQ multiplex PCR; TCRdb keeps only in-frame clonotypes and omits some of them. The table has fewer than 30,000 clones, 70% to 80% seen once. Study-wide findings and caveats: A rise in CD8+ clonality with age was seen in rheumatoid arthritis patients but not in healthy controls. Rheumatoid arthritis patients were compared with age-matched healthy controls, and their CD8+ T-cell clonality did not differ significantly. Of 65 patients, 8 or 9 had a largest CD8+ clone that exceeded 20% of CD8+ cells.

The CDR3 loop spans 12 amino acids. The V end was cut by 3 bases, the J end by 7 bases, with 9 bases between. CDR1 is SNHLY, CDR2 FYNNEI, per germline. By positive magnetic bead selection, CD4+ and CD8+ cells were isolated, and their purity was checked by flow cytometry. The TCR originated in a woman aged 18-30 years in good health. The rearrangement joins TRBV2 to TRBJ1-1; unclear D gene. Sequencing was performed on CD8+ T cells sorted from blood. In nucleotides, the CDR3 is TGTGCCAGCAGTGAGTTGGCCGTTGAAGCTTTCTTT. As protein: CASSELAVEAFF.